This T cell receptor beta chain was sequenced in a study of blood T cell repertoires in COVID-19. About the study: Sites in the United States, Italy and Spain provided acute and convalescent COVID-19 samples. The analysed material was cDNA or gDNA that came from T cells, B-cell-depleted T cells, or PBMCs.

This CDR3 is 14 amino acids long. Germline CDR1 DFQATT, CDR2 SNEGSKA (reference sequence). V lost 3 bases, J lost 2 bases, and 5 bases stayed unmatched. Per the study methods: Reference gene primer amplification gave estimated nucleated cell counts. Clones were sequenced by immunoSEQ multiplex PCR, and TCRdb holds only the in-frame ones, with some missing. That table furnishes V, J and clone size, whereas the DNA furnished D and trimming. The sample carries about 340,000 clones, around four fifths recorded once. The chain uses TRBV20-1 and TRBJ2-3; 7 nucleotides align to TRBD1. The specimen sequenced was peripheral blood. The origin of this receptor is a man aged 30-40 years with active or convalescent COVID-19. The CDR3 nucleotides are TGCAGTGCTAGTAAGGGACAGTCCACAGATACGCAGTATTTT. Residues: CSASKGQSTDTQYF.